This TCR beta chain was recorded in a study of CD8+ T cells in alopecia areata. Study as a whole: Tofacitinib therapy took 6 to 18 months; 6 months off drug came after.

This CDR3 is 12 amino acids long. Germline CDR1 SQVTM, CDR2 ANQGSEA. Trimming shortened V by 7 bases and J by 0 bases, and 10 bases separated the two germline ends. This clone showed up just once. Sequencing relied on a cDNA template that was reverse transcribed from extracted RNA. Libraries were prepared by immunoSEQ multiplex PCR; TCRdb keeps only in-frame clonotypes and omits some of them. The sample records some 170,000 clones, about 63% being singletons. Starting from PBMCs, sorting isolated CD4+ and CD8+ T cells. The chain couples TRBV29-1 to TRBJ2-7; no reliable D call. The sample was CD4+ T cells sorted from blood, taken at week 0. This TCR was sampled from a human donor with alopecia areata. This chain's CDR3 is CSATQSSYEQYF. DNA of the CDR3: TGCAGCGCAACCCAAAGCTCCTACGAGCAGTACTTC.